Presented here are 14 T cell receptor beta chains from one specimen sequenced in a study of shared clonotypes between healthy human individuals. Sequenced by immunoSEQ multiplex PCR; TCRdb stores in-frame clones only, minus some. The sample yields roughly 700,000 clones, around 90% seen once. Sequencing used memory CD8+ T cells from PBMCs. Subset noted: CD45RO+ cells pooled with CCR7-negative TemRA cells. Receptors originate from a man aged 18 to 29 in good health. Some clones in this sample may be carry-over from other donors' samples.

The chain links TRBV5-6 to TRBJ1-1; tentative D call: TRBD1 (5 bases). Trimming shortened V by 0 bases and J by 4 bases, and 7 bases separated the two germline ends. The CDR3 spans 13 residues. CDR1 is SGHDT, CDR2 YYEEEE, per germline. This CDR3 is CASSLGGATEAFF. CDR3 nucleotide sequence: TGTGCCAGCAGCTTGGGGGGCGCCACTGAAGCTTTCTTT.

This chain joins TRBV27 and TRBJ1-2, with D unclear. Germline V lookup: CDR1 MNHEY, CDR2 SMNVEV (reference sequence). The CDR3 has 12 residues. V was pared by 4 bases and J by 4 bases, with 7 bases between. CDR3 protein: CASSSDGYGYTF. The DNA of the CDR3 is TGTGCCAGCAGTTCTGACGGCTATGGCTACACCTTC.

The chain is built from TRBV7-9 and TRBJ1-1, with D unresolved. V lost 7 bases to trimming and J lost 0 bases, with 18 bases between them. The CDR3 is 16 amino acids. Germline V gene data show CDR1 as SEHNR and CDR2 as FQNEAQ (reference sequence). CDR3 nucleotide sequence: TGTGCCAGCACCCCGTCGGCCGCTTACATGAACACTGAAGCTTTCTTT. Its protein product is CASTPSAAYMNTEAFF.

The rearrangement uses TRBV6-1 and TRBJ1-5; TRBD1 matches 8 bases. Trimming cost V 7 bases and J 2 bases; bases outside gene matches: 7. Germline V CDR1 and CDR2: MNHNS, SASEGT. The CDR3 length is 15 residues. CDR3 in DNA: TGTGCCAGCAATGGAGGACAGGGACGCAATCAGCCCCAGCATTTT. Amino acid sequence: CASNGGQGRNQPQHF.

The DNA of the CDR3 is TGTGCCAGTATGGGGGAAGTAGCGAATGAGCAGTTCTTC. The encoded protein is CASMGEVANEQFF. The chain is built from TRBV19 and TRBJ2-1; D may be TRBD1 or TRBD2 (5 bases each). Per the germline V gene, CDR1 is LNHDA and CDR2 is SQIVND (reference sequence). V lost 7 bases and J 7 bases, leaving 14 bases between the germline ends. The CDR3 contains 13 residues.

The chain links TRBV25-1 to TRBJ2-1; D perhaps matches TRBD1 (5 bases). V shed 3 bases and J shed 0 bases, with 12 bases lying between them. The CDR3 has 16 amino acids. In germline, CDR1 is MGHDK, CDR2 SYGVNS. The DNA of the CDR3 is TGTGCCAGCAGTGACCAGGGATTGTTCTCCTACAATGAGCAGTTCTTC. Amino acid sequence: CASSDQGLFSYNEQFF. Looking up the rest from reference TRBV25-1 and TRBJ2-1 gives the full variable domain: EADIYQTPRYLVIGTGKKITLECSQTMGHDKMYWYQQDPGMELHLIHYSYGVNSTEKGDLSSESTVSRIRTEHFPLTLESARPSHTSQYLCASSDQGLFSYNEQFFGPGTRLTVL.

The chain couples TRBV7-2 to TRBJ2-7; tentative D call: TRBD1 (5 bases). CDR3 length: 14 residues. Germline CDR1 reads SGHTA; CDR2 reads FQGNSA. V was cut by 1 base and J by 2 bases, with 9 bases left in between. In DNA form, the CDR3 reads TGTGCCAGCAGCTTAGTGGTAGGGGCCTACGAGCAGTACTTC. This sequence encodes CASSLVVGAYEQYF.

The chain recombines TRBV6-6 with TRBJ1-3, with a weak D call TRBD1 (5 bases). CDR3 size: 15 residues. Germline CDR1 MNHNY, CDR2 SVGAGI (reference sequence). Trimming took off 6 bases at V and 4 bases at J, with 16 bases between the two ends. CDR3 DNA sequence: TGTGCCAGCAGCCCTTTTGGGGGAATGGGAAACACCATATATTTT. Protein: CASSPFGGMGNTIYF.

Details on this clone: Other DNA variants within this sample encode the same CDR3. The chain carries TRBV7-9 and TRBJ1-5; possible D gene TRBD1, 5 bases. This CDR3 has 14 amino acids. Germline V gene lookup returns CDR1 SEHNR and CDR2 FQNEAQ (reference sequence). Trimming left V 0 bases short and J 3 bases short, with 6 bases between. This chain's CDR3 is CASSLAGTNQPQHF. In nucleotides, the CDR3 is TGTGCCAGCAGCTTAGCAGGGACCAATCAGCCCCAGCATTTT.

Remarks on this clone: Other DNA sequences from this sample encode an identical CDR3 as well. V gene TRBV28 combines with J gene TRBJ1-5; weak D call: TRBD1 (5 bases). The CDR3 totals 13 residues. The germline V and J ends were trimmed by 5 bases and 2 bases, with 7 bases remaining between them. Germline V CDR1 and CDR2: MDHEN, SYDVKM. The CDR3 sequence: CASSDRGNQPQHF. CDR3 sequence (DNA): TGTGCCAGCAGTGACAGAGGCAATCAGCCCCAGCATTTT.

This clone was seen a handful of times. The chain employs TRBV9 and TRBJ1-1; 7 positions agree with TRBD1. The length of the CDR3 is 14 residues. Unmatched junction bases numbered 5, after V lost 6 bases and J lost 0 bases. The V gene's germline CDR1 is SGDLS and CDR2 YYNGEE. CDR3 DNA sequence: TGTGCCAGCACGGAGACAGGGTTGAACACTGAAGCTTTCTTT. This codes for CASTETGLNTEAFF.

This clone is a singleton in its sample. The gene calls are TRBV28 and TRBJ1-1; 9 bases are shared with TRBD1. The J segment lost 4 bases and the V segment lost 5 bases, leaving 8 bases of the junction unmatched. The CDR3 is 15 residues long. Germline loops: CDR1 MDHEN, CDR2 SYDVKM. CDR3 nucleotide sequence: TGTGCCAGCAGTCCAATACAGGGGGCAACCACTGAAGCTTTCTTT. It yields the protein CASSPIQGATTEAFF.

The gene calls are TRBV4-3 and TRBJ2-1; D call uncertain. The V and J ends lost 0 bases and 10 bases respectively, with 10 bases between them. CDR1 is LGHNA, CDR2 YSLEER, per germline. The CDR3 spans 13 residues. DNA of the CDR3: TGCGCCAGCAGCCAAGAACGGGCTCACGAGCAGTTCTTC. Its translation: CASSQERAHEQFF.

The V gene is TRBV28, the J gene TRBJ2-7; a weak D match, TRBD1 (5 bases). Trimming left V 2 bases short and J 2 bases short, with 10 bases between. The length of the CDR3 is 14 residues. CDR1 MDHEN and CDR2 SYDVKM come from the germline V gene. The CDR3 here is CASSLGAATYEQYF. In nucleotides, the CDR3 is TGTGCCAGCAGTTTAGGGGCCGCGACCTACGAGCAGTACTTC.